This record concerns one T cell receptor (beta chain) sequence. This specimen comes from a study of response to subunit inactivated influenza vaccine. TCRdb fed the RT-PCR reads into MiXCR, producing one record per CDR3 protein. Of 650,000 to 800,000 distinct CDR3 sequences in the sample, 11% to 15% were seen once. The CDR3 totals 15 residues. The germline CDR1 and CDR2 sequences are MNHEY and SVGAGI. Unmatched junction bases numbered 3, after V lost 2 bases and J lost 7 bases. The rearrangement links TRBV6-5 to TRBJ2-1, with 12 positions matching TRBD2. This clonotype originated in a man in his fifties who received an inactivated influenza vaccine. This specimen consisted of PBMCs from blood, obtained less than 15 days before vaccination. The CDR3: CASSYASGRANEQFF. In DNA, the CDR3 is TGTGCCAGCAGTTACGCTAGCGGGAGGGCAAATGAGCAGTTCTTC.